The 9 T cell receptor beta chains below all came from one sample that was sequenced in a study of T cell responses to AZD1222 COVID-19 vaccine. Method: immunoSEQ multiplex PCR; TCRdb's copy keeps in-frame clones and lacks some. This sample has some 150,000 clones, with roughly 91% found just once. The sample consisted of peripheral blood, taken on day 0 of AZD1222 vaccination. These receptors were obtained from an adult in good health.

The chain recombines TRBV7-6 with TRBJ2-2; the D is unclear. This CDR3 has 10 amino acids. V shed 4 bases and J shed 8 bases, with 2 bases lying between them. Germline V CDR1 and CDR2: SGHVS, FNYEAQ. The CDR3 region has the DNA TGTGCCAGCAGCTGGGGGGAGCTGTTTTTT. Residues: CASSWGELFF.

The gene calls are TRBV9 and TRBJ1-2, with D perhaps TRBD1 (5 bases). V lost 2 bases and J 5 bases, leaving 10 bases between the germline ends. Looked up from germline, CDR1 is SGDLS and CDR2 is YYNGEE. This CDR3 is 13 amino acids long. The CDR3 DNA reads TGTGCCAGCAGCGTGGGGCAGGAGTATGGCTACACCTTC. It yields the protein CASSVGQEYGYTF.

This rearrangement joins TRBV6-6 to TRBJ1-1; D gene uncertain. CDR1 MNHNY and CDR2 SVGAGI come from the germline V gene (reference sequence). The CDR3 consists of 12 residues. With 11 bases removed from V and 1 base from J, the gap between germline ends came to 11 bases. The CDR3 DNA follows: TGTGCCGCCCGAGGAGGGAACACTGAAGCTTTCTTT. The encoded protein is CAARGGNTEAFF.

The chain is built from TRBV3-1 (or the pseudogene TRBV3-2) and TRBJ1-1; D remains ambiguous. The CDR3 covers 14 residues. Germline V lookup: CDR1 LGHDT, CDR2 YNNKEL (reference sequence). V was cut by 4 bases and J by 1 base, with 10 bases left in between. CDR3 DNA: TGTGCCAGCAGCCTTAGACGGAAGAACACTGAAGCTTTCTTT. Translating gives CASSLRRKNTEAFF.

The V call is TRBV6-2 or TRBV6-3, the J call TRBJ1-1, with D tentatively TRBD1 (6 bases). The V end lost 2 bases, the J end lost 6 bases, and 16 bases lay between the germline ends. Germline V gives CDR1 MNHEY, CDR2 SVGEGT. There are 15 residues in the CDR3. As DNA, the CDR3 is TGTGCCAGCAGTTACGGCAGGGGATGGGAGTCTGAAGCTTTCTTT. Protein: CASSYGRGWESEAFF.

The rearrangement links TRBV7-2 to TRBJ1-1; possibly TRBD1 for D (5 bases). V lost 2 bases and J lost 4, with 11 bases in between. The CDR3 totals 14 residues. The germline CDR1 and CDR2 sequences are SGHTA and FQGNSA. CDR3 amino acids: CASSLSQGPTEAFF. CDR3 DNA sequence: TGTGCCAGCAGCTTATCGCAGGGCCCCACTGAAGCTTTCTTT.

This chain joins TRBV5-1 and TRBJ2-3; unclear D gene. The CDR3 has 17 amino acids. With 1 base removed from V and 0 bases from J, the gap between germline ends came to 15 bases. Germline V lookup: CDR1 SGHRS, CDR2 YFSETQ. CDR3 amino acids: CASSLLMGAASTDTQYF. The CDR3 nucleotides read TGCGCCAGCAGCTTGCTTATGGGCGCTGCTAGCACAGATACGCAGTATTTT.

This clone occurred once. This chain links TRBV27 with TRBJ1-1; TRBD1 aligns across 9 bases. Per the germline V gene, CDR1 is MNHEY and CDR2 is SMNVEV (reference sequence). The CDR3 consists of 16 residues. The V gene end was trimmed by 5 bases and the J gene end by 4 bases; junction bases not matched to a gene: 11. For the CDR3, the DNA is TGTGCCAGCAGTCTACTCCCACAGGGGGCAGGCACTGAAGCTTTCTTT. Protein sequence: CASSLLPQGAGTEAFF.

The gene calls are TRBV19 and TRBJ2-3, with D perhaps matching TRBD2 (5 bases). The CDR3 contains 16 residues. Germline lookup yields CDR1 LNHDA and CDR2 SQIVND (reference sequence). Trimming shortened V by 3 bases and J by 3 bases, and 16 bases separated the two germline ends. The CDR3 reads CASSIRGLAWTDTQYF. DNA of the CDR3: TGTGCCAGTAGTATTCGCGGGCTTGCCTGGACAGATACGCAGTATTTT.